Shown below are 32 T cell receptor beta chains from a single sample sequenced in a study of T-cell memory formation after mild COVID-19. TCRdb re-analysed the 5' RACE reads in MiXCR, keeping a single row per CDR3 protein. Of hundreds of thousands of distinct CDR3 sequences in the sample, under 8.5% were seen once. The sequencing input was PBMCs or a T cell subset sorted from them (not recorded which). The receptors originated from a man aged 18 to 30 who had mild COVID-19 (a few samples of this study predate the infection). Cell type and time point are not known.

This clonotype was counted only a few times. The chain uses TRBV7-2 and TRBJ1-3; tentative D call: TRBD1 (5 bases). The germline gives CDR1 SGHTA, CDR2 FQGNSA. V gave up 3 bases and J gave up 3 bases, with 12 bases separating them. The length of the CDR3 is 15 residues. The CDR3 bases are TGTGCCAGCAGCTTTTACCCAGGGAGTGGAAACACCATATATTTT. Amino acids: CASSFYPGSGNTIYF.

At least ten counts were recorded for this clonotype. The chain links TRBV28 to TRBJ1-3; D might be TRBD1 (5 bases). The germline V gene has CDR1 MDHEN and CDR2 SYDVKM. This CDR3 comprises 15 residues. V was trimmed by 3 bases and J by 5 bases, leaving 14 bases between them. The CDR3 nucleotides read TGTGCCAGCAGTTTTTCGGGGGGACGTAGAAACACCATATATTTT. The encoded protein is CASSFSGGRRNTIYF.

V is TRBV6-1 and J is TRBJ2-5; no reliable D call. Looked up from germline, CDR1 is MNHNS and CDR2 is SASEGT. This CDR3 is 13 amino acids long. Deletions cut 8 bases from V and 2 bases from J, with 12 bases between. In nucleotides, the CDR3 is TGTGCCAGCGGAAAAGGCTCTCAAGAGACCCAGTACTTC. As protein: CASGKGSQETQYF.

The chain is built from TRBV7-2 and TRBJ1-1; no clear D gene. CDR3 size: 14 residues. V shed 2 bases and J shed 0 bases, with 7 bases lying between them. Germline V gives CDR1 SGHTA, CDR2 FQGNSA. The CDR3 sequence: CASSLLALNTEAFF. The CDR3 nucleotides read TGTGCCAGCAGCTTATTGGCGTTGAACACTGAAGCTTTCTTT.

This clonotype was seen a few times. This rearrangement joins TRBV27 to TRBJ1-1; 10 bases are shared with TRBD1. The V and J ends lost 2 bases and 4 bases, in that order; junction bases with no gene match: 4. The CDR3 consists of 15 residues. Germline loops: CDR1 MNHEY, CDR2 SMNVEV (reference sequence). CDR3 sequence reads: CASSLTDRGATEAFF. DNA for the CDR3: TGTGCCAGCAGTTTAACGGACAGGGGGGCCACTGAAGCTTTCTTT.

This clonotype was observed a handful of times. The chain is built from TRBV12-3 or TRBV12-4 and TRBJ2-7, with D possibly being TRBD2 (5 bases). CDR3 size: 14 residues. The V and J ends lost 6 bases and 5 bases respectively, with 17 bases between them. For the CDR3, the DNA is TGTGCCAGCAGCGAAACCGGGGTTCACGACGAGCAGTACGTC. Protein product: CASSETGVHDEQYV.

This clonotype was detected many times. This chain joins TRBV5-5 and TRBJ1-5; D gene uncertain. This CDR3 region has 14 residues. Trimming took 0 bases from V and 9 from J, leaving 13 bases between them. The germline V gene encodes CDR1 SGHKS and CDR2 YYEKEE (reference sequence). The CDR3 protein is CASSLESSGGPQHF. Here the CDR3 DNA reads TGTGCCAGCAGCTTGGAAAGCTCGGGAGGGCCCCAGCATTTT.

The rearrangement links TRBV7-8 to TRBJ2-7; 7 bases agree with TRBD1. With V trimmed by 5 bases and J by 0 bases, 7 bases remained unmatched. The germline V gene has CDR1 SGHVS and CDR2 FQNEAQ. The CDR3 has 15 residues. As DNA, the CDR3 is TGTGCCAGCAGCAGGGGTCGGGACAGCTCCTACGAGCAGTACTTC. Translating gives CASSRGRDSSYEQYF.

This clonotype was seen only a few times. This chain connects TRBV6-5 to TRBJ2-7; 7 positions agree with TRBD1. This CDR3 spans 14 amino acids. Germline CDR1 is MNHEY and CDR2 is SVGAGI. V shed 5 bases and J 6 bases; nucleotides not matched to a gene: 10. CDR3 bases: TGTGCCAGCAGTCTCCGGGACAGTCGGGCCGAGCAGTACTTC. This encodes CASSLRDSRAEQYF.

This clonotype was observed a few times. Written as DNA, the CDR3 is TGTGCCAGCAGCGAGACCCCCGGGGCGCCGGGTTCAGCTTTCTTT. It encodes CASSETPGAPGSAFF. V and J are TRBV9 and TRBJ1-1, with D tentatively TRBD1 (5 bases). V was pared by 3 bases and J by 10 bases, with 22 bases between. This CDR3 has 15 amino acids. The V gene's germline CDR1 is SGDLS and CDR2 YYNGEE.

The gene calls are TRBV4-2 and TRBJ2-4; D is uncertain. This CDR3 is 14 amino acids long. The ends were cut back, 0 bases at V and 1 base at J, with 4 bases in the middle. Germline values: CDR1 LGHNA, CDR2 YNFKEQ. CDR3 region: CASSQEVAKNIQYF. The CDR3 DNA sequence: TGTGCCAGCAGCCAAGAAGTGGCCAAAAACATTCAGTACTTC.

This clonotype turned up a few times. CDR3 residues: CARATGGWSYNEQFF. The CDR3 DNA reads as TGTGCCAGGGCGACAGGGGGCTGGTCCTACAATGAGCAGTTCTTC. The chain links TRBV6-4 to TRBJ2-1; 10 bases line up with TRBD1. This CDR3 has 15 amino acids. Germline V gene data show CDR1 as MRHNA and CDR2 as SNTAGT. V trimming: 9 bases; J trimming: 1 base; junction bases outside the gene matches: 6.

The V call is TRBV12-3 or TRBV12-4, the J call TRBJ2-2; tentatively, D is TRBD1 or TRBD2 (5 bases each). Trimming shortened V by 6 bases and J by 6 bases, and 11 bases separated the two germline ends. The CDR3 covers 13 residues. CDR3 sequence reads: CASRPPGPGELFF. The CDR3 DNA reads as TGTGCCAGCAGACCCCCGGGGCCCGGGGAGCTGTTTTTT.

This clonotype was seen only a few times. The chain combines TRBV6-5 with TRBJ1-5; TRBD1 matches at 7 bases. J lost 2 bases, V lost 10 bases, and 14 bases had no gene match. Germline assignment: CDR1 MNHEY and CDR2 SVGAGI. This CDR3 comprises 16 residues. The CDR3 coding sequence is TGTGCCACGAATCCCAGGGGGAATAGGGGCAATCAGCCCCAGCATTTT. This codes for CATNPRGNRGNQPQHF.

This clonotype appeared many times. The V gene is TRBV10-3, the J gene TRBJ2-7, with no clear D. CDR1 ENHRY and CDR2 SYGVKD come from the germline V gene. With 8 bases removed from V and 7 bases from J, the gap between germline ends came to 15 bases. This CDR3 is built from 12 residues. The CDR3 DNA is TGTGCCATCGCAGGTGACGCTGGGGAGCAGTACGTC. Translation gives CAIAGDAGEQYV.

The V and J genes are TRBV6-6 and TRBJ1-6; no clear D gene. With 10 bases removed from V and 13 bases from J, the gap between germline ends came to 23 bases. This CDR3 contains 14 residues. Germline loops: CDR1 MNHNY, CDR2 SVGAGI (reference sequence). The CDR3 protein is CATTRGSPMPPLHF. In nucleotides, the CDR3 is TGTGCCACCACCCGGGGTAGCCCGATGCCGCCCCTCCACTTT.

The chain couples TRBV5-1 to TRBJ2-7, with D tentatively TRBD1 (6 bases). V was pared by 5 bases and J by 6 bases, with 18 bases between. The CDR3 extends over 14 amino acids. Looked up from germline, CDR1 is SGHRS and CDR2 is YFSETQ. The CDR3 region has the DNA TGCGCCAGCAGTCGAGGGGGTTCAGCCTCCGAGCAGTACTTC. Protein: CASSRGGSASEQYF.

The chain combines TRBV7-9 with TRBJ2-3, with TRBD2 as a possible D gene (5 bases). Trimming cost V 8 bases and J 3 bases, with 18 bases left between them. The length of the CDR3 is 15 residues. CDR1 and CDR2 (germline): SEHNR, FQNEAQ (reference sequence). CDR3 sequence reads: CASGLRARATDTQYF. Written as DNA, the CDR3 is TGTGCCAGCGGCCTGAGGGCGAGGGCGACAGATACGCAGTATTTT. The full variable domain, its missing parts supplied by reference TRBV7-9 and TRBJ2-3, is DTGVSQNPRHKITKRGQNVTFRCDPISEHNRLYWYRQTLGQGPEFLTYFQNEAQLEKSRLLSDRFSAERPKGSFSTLEIQRTEQGDSAMYLCASGLRARATDTQYFGPGTRLTVL.

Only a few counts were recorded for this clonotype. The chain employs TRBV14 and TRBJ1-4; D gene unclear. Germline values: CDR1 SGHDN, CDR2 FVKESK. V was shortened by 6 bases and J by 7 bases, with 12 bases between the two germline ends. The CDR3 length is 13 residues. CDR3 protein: CASREGVSEKLFF. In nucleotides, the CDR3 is TGTGCCAGCAGGGAGGGAGTGAGTGAAAAACTGTTTTTT. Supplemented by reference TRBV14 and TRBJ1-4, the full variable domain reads EAGVTQFPSHSVIEKGQTVTLRCDPISGHDNLYWYRRVMGKEIKFLLHFVKESKQDESGMPNNRFLAERTGGTYSTLKVQPAELEDSGVYFCASREGVSEKLFFGSGTQLSVL.

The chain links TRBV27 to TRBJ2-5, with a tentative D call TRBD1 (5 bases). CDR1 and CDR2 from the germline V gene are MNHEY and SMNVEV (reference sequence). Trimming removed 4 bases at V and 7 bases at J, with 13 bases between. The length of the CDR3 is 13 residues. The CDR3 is CASSSKGWGTQYF. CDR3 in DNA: TGTGCCAGCAGTTCCAAGGGGTGGGGGACCCAGTACTTC.

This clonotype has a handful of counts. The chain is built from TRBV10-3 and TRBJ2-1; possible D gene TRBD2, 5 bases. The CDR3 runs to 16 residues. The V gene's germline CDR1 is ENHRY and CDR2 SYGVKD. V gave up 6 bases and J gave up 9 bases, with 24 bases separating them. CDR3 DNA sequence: TGTGCCATCAGGCCCCATGGCCCCGTCCAAGAGGGTGAGCAGTTCTTC. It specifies CAIRPHGPVQEGEQFF.

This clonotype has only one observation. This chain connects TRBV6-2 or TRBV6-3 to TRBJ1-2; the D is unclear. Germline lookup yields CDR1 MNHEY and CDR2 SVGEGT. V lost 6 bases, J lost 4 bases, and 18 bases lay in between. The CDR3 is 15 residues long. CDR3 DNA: TGTGCCAGCAGCAAACCCGACGGACGGACCTATGGCTACACCTTC. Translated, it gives CASSKPDGRTYGYTF.

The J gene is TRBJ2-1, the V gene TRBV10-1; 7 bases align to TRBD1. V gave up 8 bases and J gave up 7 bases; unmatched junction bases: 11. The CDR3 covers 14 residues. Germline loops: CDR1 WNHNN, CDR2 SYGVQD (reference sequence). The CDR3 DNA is TGCGCCAGCGGTACCGGGACAGCCGTAAATGAGCAGTTCTTC. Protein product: CASGTGTAVNEQFF.

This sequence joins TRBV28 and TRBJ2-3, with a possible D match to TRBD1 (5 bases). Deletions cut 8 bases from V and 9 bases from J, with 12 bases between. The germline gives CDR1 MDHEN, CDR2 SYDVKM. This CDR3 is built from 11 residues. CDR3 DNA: TGTGCCAGCCGACTCGCAGGGACGCAGTATTTT. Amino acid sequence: CASRLAGTQYF.

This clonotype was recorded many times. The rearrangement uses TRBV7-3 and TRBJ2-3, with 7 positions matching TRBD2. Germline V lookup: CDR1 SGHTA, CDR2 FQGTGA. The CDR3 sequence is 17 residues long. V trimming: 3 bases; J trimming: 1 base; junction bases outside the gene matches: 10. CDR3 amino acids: CASSFRLRGDRTDTQYF. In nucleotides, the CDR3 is TGTGCCAGCAGCTTTCGGCTTCGGGGGGACCGCACAGATACGCAGTATTTT.

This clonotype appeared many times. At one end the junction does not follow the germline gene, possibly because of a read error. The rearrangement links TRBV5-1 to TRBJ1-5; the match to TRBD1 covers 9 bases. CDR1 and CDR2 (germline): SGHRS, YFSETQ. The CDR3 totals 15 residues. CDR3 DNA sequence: TGTGCCAGCAGCTTAGGGACAGGGAGAAATCAGCCCCAGCATTTT. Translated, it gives CASSLGTGRNQPQHF.

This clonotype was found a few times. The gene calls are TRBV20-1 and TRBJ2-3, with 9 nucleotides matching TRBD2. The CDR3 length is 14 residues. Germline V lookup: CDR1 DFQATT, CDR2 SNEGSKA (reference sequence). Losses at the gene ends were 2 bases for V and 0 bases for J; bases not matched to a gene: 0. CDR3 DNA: TGCAGTGCTAGAAGCGGGGGGAGCACAGATACGCAGTATTTT. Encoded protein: CSARSGGSTDTQYF.

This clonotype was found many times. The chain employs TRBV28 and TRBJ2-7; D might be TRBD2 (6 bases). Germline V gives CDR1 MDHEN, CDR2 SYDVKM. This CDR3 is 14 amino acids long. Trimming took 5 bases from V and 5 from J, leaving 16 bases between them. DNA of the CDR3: TGTGCCAGCAGTGCTCCAGGGAGGACCCACGAGCAGTACGTC. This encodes CASSAPGRTHEQYV.

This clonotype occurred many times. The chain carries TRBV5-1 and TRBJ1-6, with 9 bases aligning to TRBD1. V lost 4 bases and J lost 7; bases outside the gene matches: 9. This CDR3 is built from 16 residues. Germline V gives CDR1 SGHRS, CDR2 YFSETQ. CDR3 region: CASSQWDRDRNSPLHF. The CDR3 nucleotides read TGCGCCAGCAGCCAATGGGACAGGGACCGGAATTCACCCCTCCACTTT. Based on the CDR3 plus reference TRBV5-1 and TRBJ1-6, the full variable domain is KAGVTQTPRYLIKTRGQQVTLSCSPISGHRSVSWYQQTPGQGLQFLFEYFSETQRNKGNFPGRFSGRQFSNSRSEMNVSTLELGDSALYLCASSQWDRDRNSPLHFGNGTRLTVT.

The CDR3 spells CASSPSGQGRDTQYF. CDR3 nucleotides: TGTGCCAGCAGCCCCTCGGGACAGGGCAGAGATACGCAGTATTTT. This sequence joins TRBV7-9 and TRBJ2-3; 9 positions agree with TRBD1. Trimming at V came to 5 bases and at J to 5 bases, leaving 8 bases not matched to a gene. The CDR3 is 15 amino acids. Looked up from germline, CDR1 is SEHNR and CDR2 is FQNEAQ (reference sequence).

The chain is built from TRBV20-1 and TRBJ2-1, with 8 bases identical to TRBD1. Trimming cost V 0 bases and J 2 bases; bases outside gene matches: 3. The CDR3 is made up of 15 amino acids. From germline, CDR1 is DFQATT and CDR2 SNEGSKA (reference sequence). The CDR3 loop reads CSARDRGQAYNEQFF. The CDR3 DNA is TGCAGTGCTAGAGATCGGGGACAGGCCTACAATGAGCAGTTCTTC.

The CDR3 coding sequence is TGCAGTGCTAGAGCGAATAGGCGGGGGGGCCGGGAGCAGTTCTTC. Residues: CSARANRRGGREQFF. The chain joins TRBV20-1 to TRBJ2-1; TRBD2 aligns across 9 bases. The CDR3 loop spans 15 amino acids. With 1 base clipped from V and 10 bases from J, the junction kept 11 bases outside the gene matches. CDR1 DFQATT and CDR2 SNEGSKA come from the germline V gene (reference sequence).